The 8 T cell receptor beta chains given below trace back to one sample, sequenced in a study of shared clonotypes between healthy human individuals. CD8 cells classed as naive were CD45RO-negative and positively selected for CCR7, excluding terminally differentiated effector memory CD45RA+ cells. Measured with immunoSEQ multiplex PCR; TCRdb has only the in-frame clones, and not every one. The table lists about 1.9 million clones, over 85% of them singletons. Sequencing input: naive CD8+ T cells from PBMCs. These receptor sequences come from a man between 18 and 29 years old in good health. Some clones in this sample may be carry-over from other donors' samples.

The gene calls are TRBV30 and TRBJ1-6; D gene uncertain. This CDR3 has 14 residues. The ends were cut back, 5 bases at V and 4 bases at J, with 12 bases in the middle. In germline, CDR1 is GTSNPN, CDR2 SVGIG (reference sequence). CDR3 sequence reads: CAWSDEAYNSPLHF. As DNA, the CDR3 is TGTGCCTGGTCGGACGAGGCGTATAATTCACCCCTCCACTTT.

The rearrangement links TRBV7-8 to TRBJ2-7; D is ambiguous. The CDR3 runs to 16 residues. Germline values: CDR1 SGHVS, CDR2 FQNEAQ. V was pared by 4 bases and J by 4 bases, with 20 bases between. The CDR3 DNA sequence: TGTGCCAGCAGCTCTCATTTTAACCGGGCGAGGTACGAGCAGTACTTC. Translating it yields CASSSHFNRARYEQYF. Supplemented by reference TRBV7-8 and TRBJ2-7, the full variable domain reads GAGVSQSPRYKVAKRGQDVALRCDPISGHVSLFWYQQALGQGPEFLTYFQNEAQLDKSGLPSDRFFAERPEGSVSTLKIQRTQQEDSAVYLCASSSHFNRARYEQYFGPGTRLTVT.

The rearrangement uses TRBV9 and TRBJ2-7, with D unresolved. Per germline, CDR1 SGDLS and CDR2 YYNGEE. There are 12 residues in the CDR3. V lost 0 bases and J 5 bases, leaving 6 bases between the germline ends. The CDR3 nucleotides read TGTGCCAGCAGCGTAGGTTCCGACGAGCAGTACTTC. Residues: CASSVGSDEQYF.

The J gene is TRBJ2-3, the V gene TRBV10-3; TRBD1 is a possible D gene (5 bases). The CDR3 is made up of 14 amino acids. V gave up 7 bases and J gave up 1 base, with 12 bases separating them. Germline CDR1 is ENHRY and CDR2 is SYGVKD. This CDR3 reads CAIMGQGGTDTQYF. In DNA, the CDR3 is TGTGCCATCATGGGCCAGGGTGGCACAGATACGCAGTATTTT.

The genes are TRBV6-1 and TRBJ1-2, with D unclear. The CDR3 covers 10 residues. Germline V lookup: CDR1 MNHNS, CDR2 SASEGT. V was cut by 10 bases and J by 8 bases, with 11 bases left in between. The CDR3 spells CATWTGGYTF. The CDR3 DNA reads TGTGCCACCTGGACGGGCGGCTACACCTTC.

This clone was observed once. In the same sample, other DNA sequences code for this CDR3. The chain recombines TRBV28 with TRBJ2-1, with a tentative D call TRBD2 (6 bases). Germline values: CDR1 MDHEN, CDR2 SYDVKM. V was clipped by 2 bases and J by 5 bases, with 10 bases between them. This CDR3 is 14 amino acids long. CDR3 DNA sequence: TGTGCCAGCAGTTTAGTAGCGGCAAACAATGAGCAGTTCTTC. It encodes CASSLVAANNEQFF.

V is TRBV25-1 and J is TRBJ2-7; no firm D call. Germline V gives CDR1 MGHDK, CDR2 SYGVNS. Deletions cut 3 bases from V and 2 bases from J, with 8 bases between. The CDR3 is made up of 13 amino acids. The CDR3: CASSDNGPYEQYF. CDR3 in DNA: TGTGCCAGCAGTGACAATGGCCCCTACGAGCAGTACTTC.

On this clone itself: Given a much more abundant clone one base away, this may be a read error. Additional DNA sequences in this sample encode the identical CDR3. This CDR3 is CASSLFAYEQYF. CDR3 bases: TGTGCCAGCAGTTTATTTGCCTACGAGCAGTACTTC. This chain joins TRBV28 and TRBJ2-7; no clear D gene. The CDR3 has 12 residues. V dropped 1 base and J dropped 2 bases, with 3 bases sitting between them. The germline CDR1 and CDR2 sequences are MDHEN and SYDVKM.